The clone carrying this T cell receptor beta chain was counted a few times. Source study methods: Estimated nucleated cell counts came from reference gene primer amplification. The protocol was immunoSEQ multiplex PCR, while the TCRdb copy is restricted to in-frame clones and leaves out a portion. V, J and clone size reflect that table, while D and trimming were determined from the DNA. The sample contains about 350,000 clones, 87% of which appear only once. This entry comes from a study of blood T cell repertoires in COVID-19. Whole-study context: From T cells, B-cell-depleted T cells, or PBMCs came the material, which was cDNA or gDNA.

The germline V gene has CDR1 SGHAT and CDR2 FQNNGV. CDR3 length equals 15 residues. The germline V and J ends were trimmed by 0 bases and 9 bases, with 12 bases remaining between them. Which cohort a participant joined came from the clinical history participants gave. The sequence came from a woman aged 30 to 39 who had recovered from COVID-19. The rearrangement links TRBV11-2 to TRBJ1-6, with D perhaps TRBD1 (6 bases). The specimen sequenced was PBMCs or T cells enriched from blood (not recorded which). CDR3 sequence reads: CASSLEGAVSSPLHF. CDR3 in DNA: TGTGCCAGCAGCTTAGAGGGGGCTGTTAGTTCACCCCTCCACTTT.